Each of the 12 T cell receptor beta chains below was sequenced from the same sample in a study of T cells in Graves' hyperthyroidism and ophthalmopathy. RNA transcripts were the template for amplifying TCR beta CDR3 regions. The HTBI set primed first-round TCR CDR3 RT-PCR. TCRdb fed the multiplex PCR reads into MiXCR, producing one record per CDR3 protein. The sample records about 52,000 distinct CDR3 sequences, around half being singletons. Sequencing was carried out using blood. These TCRs come from a woman between 45 and 60 years old with Graves' ophthalmopathy.

In its sample, this clonotype was seen many times. The chain carries TRBV7-9 and TRBJ1-1, with 11 bases fitting TRBD1. The CDR3 consists of 16 residues. Germline loops: CDR1 SEHNR, CDR2 FQNEAQ (reference sequence). V gave up 5 bases and J gave up 0 bases; unmatched junction bases: 5. The CDR3 sequence: CASSPGQGAMNTEAFF. In DNA form, the CDR3 reads TGTGCCAGCAGCCCCGGACAGGGGGCGATGAACACTGAAGCTTTCTTT.

This chain links TRBV18 with TRBJ2-1, with TRBD2 matching 7 bases. Germline V gene sequence: CDR1 KGHSH, CDR2 LQKENI. The junction had 4 bases not matched to a gene; V was cut back by 6 bases and J by 5 bases. The CDR3 loop spans 13 amino acids. CDR3 sequence reads: CASSEAGDNEQFF. CDR3 coding DNA: TGTGCCAGCTCCGAGGCGGGGGACAATGAGCAGTTCTTC. Using reference TRBV18 and TRBJ2-1 for the parts outside the CDR3, the full variable domain is NAGVMQNPRHLVRRRGQEARLRCSPMKGHSHVYWYRQLPEEGLKFMVYLQKENIIDESGMPKERFSAEFPKEGPSILRIQQVVRGDSAAYFCASSEAGDNEQFFGPGTRLTVL.

There are many counts of this clonotype. J is TRBJ2-4 and V is TRBV24-1, with TRBD1 as a possible D gene (5 bases). This CDR3 is 15 amino acids long. Between the trimmed V and J ends, which lost 4 bases and 0 bases, there was a span of 9 bases. Germline V gene sequence: CDR1 KGHDR, CDR2 SFDVKD. CDR3 sequence reads: CATSDPRVAKNIQYF. The CDR3 nucleotides are TGTGCCACCAGTGACCCCAGGGTAGCCAAAAACATTCAGTACTTC.

As regards this clonotype: Without the conserved terminal phenylalanine or tryptophan, this CDR3 likely stems from a read error. The DNA is omitted, as the CDR3 cannot be located on it reliably, and the CDR3 follows TCRdb's listing. The chain employs TRBV2 and TRBJ2-5; TRBD2, the table's D call, lacks a check against the DNA. With termini counted, the CDR3 has 8 amino acids. The germline V gene encodes CDR1 SNHLY and CDR2 FYNNEI. CDR3 sequence: CASSEGTS.

As for this clonotype: A read error may produce the germline difference seen at one junction end. The chain combines TRBV29-1 with TRBJ2-2, with 7 bases that match TRBD1. The CDR3 sequence is 17 residues long. Germline V gene sequence: CDR1 SQVTM, CDR2 ANQGSEA. The CDR3 bases are TGCAGCGTTGAAGGTTGGGACAGCGACGCGAACACCTGGGACCTGTTTTTT. Protein sequence: CSVEGWDSDANTWDLFF.

The chain recombines TRBV10-2 with TRBJ2-7; weak D call: TRBD2 (6 bases). Germline CDR1 WSHSY, CDR2 SAAADI. V dropped 6 bases and J dropped 3 bases, with 12 bases sitting between them. The CDR3 runs to 13 residues. The CDR3 spells CASREGRYYEQYF. The CDR3 region has the DNA TGCGCCAGCAGGGAGGGGAGATACTACGAGCAGTACTTC.

Worth noting for this clonotype: Given a much more abundant clone one base away, this may be a read error. The V call is TRBV27, the J call TRBJ2-7, with D possibly called TRBD1 or TRBD2 (5 bases each). The CDR3 runs 14 residues. Per germline, CDR1 MNHEY and CDR2 SMNVEV (reference sequence). CDR3 bases: TGTGCCAGCAGTTTAGGGACGGAAGCCTACGAGCCGTACTTC. Residues: CASSLGTEAYEPYF.

The V and J genes are TRBV19 and TRBJ2-7; 10 bases fit TRBD1. The V segment lost 6 bases and the J segment 2 bases; nucleotides outside the gene matches: 4. This CDR3 is built from 14 residues. CDR1 is LNHDA and CDR2 is SQIVND in the germline V gene (reference sequence). This chain's CDR3 is CASRGQGRPYEQYF. The CDR3 nucleotides read TGTGCCAGTAGGGGACAGGGGAGACCCTACGAGCAGTACTTC.

In this sample, this clonotype turned up many times. The rearrangement links TRBV6-2 or TRBV6-3 to TRBJ2-5; 7 bases line up with TRBD1. This CDR3 contains 13 residues. Germline V gene lookup returns CDR1 MNHEY and CDR2 SVGEGT. The trim removed 7 bases at V and 5 bases at J, leaving 7 bases unmatched. CDR3: CASTTGSVETQYF. CDR3 nucleotides: TGTGCCAGCACGACAGGGTCTGTGGAGACCCAGTACTTC.

This clonotype was recorded many times. The rearrangement joins TRBV6-1 to TRBJ2-1; 7 positions agree with TRBD2. Trimming at V came to 2 bases and at J to 7 bases, leaving 8 bases not matched to a gene. The CDR3 is made up of 15 amino acids. CDR1 and CDR2 (germline): MNHNS, SASEGT. DNA of the CDR3: TGTGCCAGCAGTGAACGGCTAGCGGAGGGGAATGAGCAGTTCTTC. Translating gives CASSERLAEGNEQFF.

The gene calls are TRBV7-9 and TRBJ2-3; no definite D call. Trimming pared 4 bases from V and 3 bases from J, leaving 5 bases between. CDR3 size: 12 residues. Germline-derived CDR1 and CDR2 are SEHNR and FQNEAQ (reference sequence). DNA for the CDR3: TGTGCCAGCAGCTCCGGGACAGATACGCAGTATTTT. Amino acids: CASSSGTDTQYF.

The chain couples TRBV25-1 to TRBJ2-1, with D possibly being TRBD2 (6 bases). Per germline, CDR1 MGHDK and CDR2 SYGVNS. The CDR3 consists of 19 residues. Trimming removed 4 bases at V and 0 bases at J, with 22 bases between. The CDR3 nucleotides are TGTGCCAGCAGTGCTAGAGATCTGGGCGGGGCTCGCTCCTACAATGAGCAGTTCTTC. It translates to CASSARDLGGARSYNEQFF. Full variable domain (missing parts from reference TRBV25-1 and TRBJ2-1): EADIYQTPRYLVIGTGKKITLECSQTMGHDKMYWYQQDPGMELHLIHYSYGVNSTEKGDLSSESTVSRIRTEHFPLTLESARPSHTSQYLCASSARDLGGARSYNEQFFGPGTRLTVL.